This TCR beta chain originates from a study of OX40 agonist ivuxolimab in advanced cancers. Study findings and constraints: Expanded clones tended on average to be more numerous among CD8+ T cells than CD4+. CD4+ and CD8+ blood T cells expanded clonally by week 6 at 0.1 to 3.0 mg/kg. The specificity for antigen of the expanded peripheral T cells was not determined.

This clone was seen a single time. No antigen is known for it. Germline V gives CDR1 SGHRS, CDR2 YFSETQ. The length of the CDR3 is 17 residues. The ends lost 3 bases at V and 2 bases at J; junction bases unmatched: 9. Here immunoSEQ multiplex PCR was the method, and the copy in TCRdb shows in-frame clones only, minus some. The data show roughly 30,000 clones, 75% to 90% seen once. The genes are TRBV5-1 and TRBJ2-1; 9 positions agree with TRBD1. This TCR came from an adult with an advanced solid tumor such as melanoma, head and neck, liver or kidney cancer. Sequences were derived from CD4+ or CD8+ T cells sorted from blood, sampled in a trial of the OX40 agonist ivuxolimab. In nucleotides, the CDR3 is TGCGCCAGCAGCTCCCTCCGGGACAGGGAAGCCTACAATGAGCAGTTCTTC. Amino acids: CASSSLRDREAYNEQFF.